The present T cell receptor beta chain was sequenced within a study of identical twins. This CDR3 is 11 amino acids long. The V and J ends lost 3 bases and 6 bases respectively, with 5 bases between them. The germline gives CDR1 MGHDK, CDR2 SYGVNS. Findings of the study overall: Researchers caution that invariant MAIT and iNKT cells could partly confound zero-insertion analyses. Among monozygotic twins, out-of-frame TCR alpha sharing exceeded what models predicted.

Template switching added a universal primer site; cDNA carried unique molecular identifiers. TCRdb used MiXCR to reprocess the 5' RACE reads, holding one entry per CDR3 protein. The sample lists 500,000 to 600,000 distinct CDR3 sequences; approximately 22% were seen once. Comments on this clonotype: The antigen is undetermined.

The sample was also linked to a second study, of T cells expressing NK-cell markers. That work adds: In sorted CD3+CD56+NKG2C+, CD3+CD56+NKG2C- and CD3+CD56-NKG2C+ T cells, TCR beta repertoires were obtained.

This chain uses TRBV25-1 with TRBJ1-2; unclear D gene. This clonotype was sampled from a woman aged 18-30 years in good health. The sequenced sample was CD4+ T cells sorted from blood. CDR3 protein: CASSEYHGYTF. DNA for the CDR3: TGTGCCAGCAGTGAGTACCATGGCTACACCTTC.